The 26 T cell receptor beta chains below were found in one sample sequenced in a study of patients and donors after allogeneic stem cell transplantation (TCRdb year 2020). Library prep was done by RT-PCR. Sequencing relied on a NextSeq 550. TCRdb took the public reads, trimmed them with fastp at Q25, ran MiXCR for clone calling and kept in-frame beta chains. All rows with the same CDR3 protein become a single entry with the most common DNA and genes. The sample includes over 130,000 distinct CDR3 sequences, with 30% to 45% observed a single time. The top ten constitute about 50% of the sample. Sequences were obtained from blood, either unsorted or a sorted T cell fraction (not recorded which). These receptors were obtained from a human donor who was either an allogeneic HSCT recipient or a stem cell or donor lymphocyte infusion donor (not recorded which). It is not recorded whose cells these are; they may come from a transplant donor.

The chain couples TRBV29-1 to TRBJ2-1; 9 bases are shared with TRBD2. Germline V lookup: CDR1 SQVTM, CDR2 ANQGSEA. With V trimmed by 4 bases and J by 0 bases, 4 bases remained unmatched. The CDR3 has 15 residues. The CDR3 spells CSVGGLAVSYNEQFF. The CDR3 DNA follows: TGCAGCGTTGGGGGACTAGCCGTCTCCTACAATGAGCAGTTCTTC.

The chain joins TRBV25-1 to TRBJ1-6; D remains ambiguous. Looked up from germline, CDR1 is MGHDK and CDR2 is SYGVNS. V was pared by 2 bases and J by 7 bases, with 15 bases between. The CDR3 contains 16 residues. CDR3 DNA: TGTGCCAGCAGTGAACGCACAGAAAGCTTAAATTCACCCCTCCACTTT. Its translation: CASSERTESLNSPLHF.

V gene TRBV5-6 combines with J gene TRBJ1-4; D ambiguous. Germline V gives CDR1 SGHDT, CDR2 YYEEEE. Trimming left V 4 bases short and J 0 bases short, with 7 bases between. The CDR3 has 14 amino acids. CDR3 DNA sequence: TGTGCCAGCAGCCAAGTTGCAACTAATGAAAAACTGTTTTTT. Its translation: CASSQVATNEKLFF.

This sequence joins TRBV7-9 and TRBJ1-2; perhaps TRBD1 as D (6 bases). The germline V gene has CDR1 SEHNR and CDR2 FQNEAQ (reference sequence). The V gene lost 5 bases and the J gene lost 2 bases, with 15 bases spanning the gap. The CDR3 covers 15 residues. The CDR3 here is CASSLSRQANYGYTF. The DNA for the CDR3 is TGTGCCAGCAGCCTCTCTCGACAGGCAAACTATGGCTACACCTTC.

The table lists this clonotype with a few counts. The V call is TRBV6-5, the J call TRBJ2-1; D possibly corresponds to TRBD2 (7 bases). The CDR3 consists of 17 residues. Trimming removed 4 bases from V and 4 bases from J, with 20 bases in between. Germline V gives CDR1 MNHEY, CDR2 SVGAGI. The CDR3 region has the DNA TGTGCCAGCAGTTCTTCCTGGGGGGGCCCGGGTTACAATGAGCAGTTCTTC. Translating gives CASSSSWGGPGYNEQFF.

This clonotype is a singleton in its sample. The missing conserved phenylalanine or tryptophan at the end of this CDR3 makes a read error likely. J is TRBJ2-7 and V is TRBV12-3 or TRBV12-4; D not resolved. V dropped 2 bases and J dropped 2 bases, with 4 bases sitting between them. The CDR3 contains 12 residues. The CDR3 sequence is CASSLSAYEQYI. The CDR3 bases are TGTGCCAGCAGTTTATCGGCCTACGAGCAGTACATC.

This clonotype has more than one count but fewer than ten. The gene calls are TRBV24-1 and TRBJ1-2; D not certain. Germline loops: CDR1 KGHDR, CDR2 SFDVKD. Trimming left V 6 bases short and J 8 bases short, with 12 bases between. The CDR3 has 12 amino acids. The CDR3 spells CATSSGMRGYTF. The CDR3 DNA follows: TGTGCCACCAGTTCCGGGATGAGGGGCTACACCTTC.

This chain connects TRBV27 to TRBJ1-4; 10 bases line up with TRBD1. Germline V lookup: CDR1 MNHEY, CDR2 SMNVEV (reference sequence). The CDR3 runs to 16 residues. Losses at the gene ends were 7 bases for V and 6 bases for J; bases not matched to a gene: 11. Here the CDR3 reads CASNPGQGLGDEKLFF. The CDR3, as DNA: TGTGCCAGCAACCCGGGACAGGGGTTGGGAGATGAAAAACTGTTTTTT.

The chain carries TRBV7-2 and TRBJ1-2, with 7 bases aligning to TRBD1. V lost 5 bases to trimming and J lost 7 bases; unmatched junction nucleotides: 4. The CDR3 is made up of 12 amino acids. Germline lookup yields CDR1 SGHTA and CDR2 FQGNSA. CDR3: CASSRGGRGYTF. For the CDR3, the DNA is TGTGCCAGCAGCCGAGGGGGCCGTGGCTACACCTTC.

The rearrangement uses TRBV7-9 and TRBJ2-2; D may be TRBD1 or TRBD2 (6 bases each). Deletions cut 5 bases from V and 3 bases from J, with 19 bases between. Germline loops: CDR1 SEHNR, CDR2 FQNEAQ (reference sequence). There are 17 residues in the CDR3. The CDR3 spells CASSPYRGGRDTGELFF. The CDR3 DNA sequence: TGTGCCAGCAGCCCCTATCGAGGGGGGCGGGACACCGGGGAGCTGTTTTTT.

In its sample, this clonotype was seen a few times. The genes are TRBV19 and TRBJ1-1, with D hard to call. Trimming removed 5 bases at V and 5 bases at J, with 3 bases between. The CDR3 contains 10 residues. Germline V gene sequence: CDR1 LNHDA, CDR2 SQIVND (reference sequence). DNA of the CDR3: TGTGCCAGTAGTTGGACTGAAGCTTTCTTT. The encoded protein is CASSWTEAFF.

The genes are TRBV4-2 and TRBJ2-1; a possible D gene is TRBD2 (6 bases). Between the trimmed V and J ends, which lost 1 base and 9 bases, there was a span of 7 bases. CDR1 is LGHNA, CDR2 YNFKEQ, per germline. The CDR3 totals 12 residues. The CDR3 region is CASSQASVEQFF. CDR3 in DNA: TGTGCCAGCAGCCAAGCTAGCGTTGAGCAGTTCTTC.

This clonotype was detected a few times. The V gene is TRBV11-2, the J gene TRBJ1-1; D is possibly TRBD1 (5 bases). Trimming took 0 bases from V and 4 from J, leaving 12 bases between them. This CDR3 comprises 15 residues. The germline V gene has CDR1 SGHAT and CDR2 FQNNGV. This CDR3 is CASSLETPGGTEAFF. In DNA form, the CDR3 reads TGTGCCAGCAGCTTAGAAACTCCGGGGGGCACTGAAGCTTTCTTT.

The chain recombines TRBV6-5 with TRBJ1-1, with TRBD1 as a possible D gene (6 bases). The germline gives CDR1 MNHEY, CDR2 SVGAGI. V was cut by 0 bases and J by 5 bases, with 16 bases left in between. This CDR3 contains 16 residues. In DNA, the CDR3 is TGTGCCAGCAGTTACTCGGGTCTTGGGAGGGGGACTGAAGCTTTCTTT. Its translation is CASSYSGLGRGTEAFF.

This clonotype was recorded a few times. V is TRBV6-5 and J is TRBJ2-5; TRBD2 might be the D (5 bases). Germline lookup yields CDR1 MNHEY and CDR2 SVGAGI. There are 15 residues in the CDR3. The V end lost 2 bases, the J end lost 1 base, and 11 bases lay between the germline ends. The CDR3 DNA is TGTGCCAGCAGTTACGGCGGAGGAGCCCAAGAGACCCAGTACTTC. This translates into CASSYGGGAQETQYF.

This rearrangement joins TRBV12-3 or TRBV12-4 to TRBJ1-5; maybe TRBD1 (5 bases). This CDR3 has 14 amino acids. The germline V and J ends were trimmed by 3 bases and 4 bases, with 10 bases remaining between them. CDR3: CASSFSGGNQPQHF. The CDR3, as DNA: TGTGCCAGCAGTTTCTCCGGGGGGAATCAGCCCCAGCATTTT.

This clonotype was observed a few times. This chain joins TRBV7-9 and TRBJ1-6; no clear D gene. V lost 5 bases and J 13 bases, leaving 12 bases between the germline ends. Looked up from germline, CDR1 is SEHNR and CDR2 is FQNEAQ (reference sequence). CDR3 length: 12 amino acids. Here the CDR3 DNA reads TGTGCCAGCAGCAGCGGCCCGGCCCCCCTCCACTTT. Protein product: CASSSGPAPLHF. Variable domain in full (rest from reference TRBV7-9 and TRBJ1-6): DTGVSQNPRHKITKRGQNVTFRCDPISEHNRLYWYRQTLGQGPEFLTYFQNEAQLEKSRLLSDRFSAERPKGSFSTLEIQRTEQGDSAMYLCASSSGPAPLHFGNGTRLTVT.

This chain uses TRBV12-3 or TRBV12-4 with TRBJ2-1; unclear D gene. The CDR3 spans 14 residues. Deletions cut 2 bases from V and 6 bases from J, with 11 bases between. This CDR3 is CASSLLGAVNEQFF. The CDR3 coding sequence is TGTGCCAGCAGTTTATTGGGCGCGGTCAATGAGCAGTTCTTC.

There are a few counts of this clonotype. The V and J genes are TRBV7-2 and TRBJ1-5; D is uncertain. Germline V gene lookup returns CDR1 SGHTA and CDR2 FQGNSA. This CDR3 is built from 14 residues. V was clipped by 5 bases and J by 6 bases, with 14 bases between them. CDR3 sequence reads: CASSRTWTSQPQHF. The CDR3 DNA reads as TGTGCCAGCAGCCGTACATGGACCTCTCAGCCCCAGCATTTT.

This sequence joins TRBV29-1 and TRBJ2-1; the D gene is possibly TRBD2 (6 bases). The CDR3 has 11 amino acids. Germline V gives CDR1 SQVTM, CDR2 ANQGSEA. Trimming took off 8 bases at V and 4 bases at J, with 9 bases between the two ends. The CDR3 nucleotides read TGCAGCTCCGGAGGGTACAATGAGCAGTTCTTC. Its translation is CSSGGYNEQFF.

This clonotype was recorded only once. V gene TRBV5-1 combines with J gene TRBJ2-5; maybe TRBD2 (5 bases). There are 15 residues in the CDR3. V shed 0 bases and J shed 5 bases, with 14 bases lying between them. Germline CDR1 is SGHRS and CDR2 is YFSETQ. The CDR3 reads CASSLVGSQRETQYF. The CDR3 DNA is TGCGCCAGCAGCTTGGTTGGGAGTCAGCGGGAGACCCAGTACTTC.

This clonotype was seen a handful of times. This chain connects TRBV27 to TRBJ1-5; TRBD1 agrees at 7 bases. After removal of 1 base from V and 4 bases from J, the junction contained 4 bases not matched to a gene. Germline CDR1 and CDR2: MNHEY and SMNVEV (reference sequence). This CDR3 region has 15 residues. The CDR3 DNA reads TGTGCCAGCAGTTTATATTCGGGACAGAATCAGCCCCAGCATTTT. It yields the protein CASSLYSGQNQPQHF.

The chain uses TRBV9 and TRBJ2-2; 9 nucleotides agree with TRBD1. This CDR3 has 17 amino acids. Per germline, CDR1 SGDLS and CDR2 YYNGEE. With 5 bases clipped from V and 6 bases from J, the junction kept 14 bases outside the gene matches. The CDR3 here is CASRAPPGQGLSGELFF. The DNA for the CDR3 is TGTGCCAGCAGGGCACCTCCGGGACAGGGTTTGTCCGGGGAGCTGTTTTTT.

This clonotype was detected only once. V is TRBV9 and J is TRBJ2-3; possibly TRBD1 for D (5 bases). The germline V gene encodes CDR1 SGDLS and CDR2 YYNGEE. V lost 3 bases and J lost 3, with 11 bases in between. The CDR3 length is 14 residues. The CDR3 loop is CASSDSTGTDTQYF. CDR3 nucleotide sequence: TGTGCCAGCAGCGACTCAACAGGAACAGATACGCAGTATTTT.

This clonotype has just a few counts. The gene calls are TRBV7-9 and TRBJ1-1; a weak D match, TRBD1 (5 bases). The V gene lost 6 bases and the J gene lost 4 bases, with 12 bases spanning the gap. The CDR3 is 13 amino acids. The germline V gene has CDR1 SEHNR and CDR2 FQNEAQ (reference sequence). CDR3 nucleotides: TGTGCCAGCAGACCGGCAGGGTTCACTGAAGCTTTCTTT. It yields the protein CASRPAGFTEAFF.

The rearrangement joins TRBV7-2 to TRBJ2-1; TRBD2 aligns across 9 bases. The CDR3 extends over 17 amino acids. J lost 2 bases, V lost 1 base, and 6 bases had no gene match. Germline CDR1 reads SGHTA; CDR2 reads FQGNSA. This CDR3 is CASSLDAGGPPYNEQFF. CDR3 in DNA: TGTGCCAGCAGCTTAGACGCGGGGGGGCCCCCCTACAATGAGCAGTTCTTC.